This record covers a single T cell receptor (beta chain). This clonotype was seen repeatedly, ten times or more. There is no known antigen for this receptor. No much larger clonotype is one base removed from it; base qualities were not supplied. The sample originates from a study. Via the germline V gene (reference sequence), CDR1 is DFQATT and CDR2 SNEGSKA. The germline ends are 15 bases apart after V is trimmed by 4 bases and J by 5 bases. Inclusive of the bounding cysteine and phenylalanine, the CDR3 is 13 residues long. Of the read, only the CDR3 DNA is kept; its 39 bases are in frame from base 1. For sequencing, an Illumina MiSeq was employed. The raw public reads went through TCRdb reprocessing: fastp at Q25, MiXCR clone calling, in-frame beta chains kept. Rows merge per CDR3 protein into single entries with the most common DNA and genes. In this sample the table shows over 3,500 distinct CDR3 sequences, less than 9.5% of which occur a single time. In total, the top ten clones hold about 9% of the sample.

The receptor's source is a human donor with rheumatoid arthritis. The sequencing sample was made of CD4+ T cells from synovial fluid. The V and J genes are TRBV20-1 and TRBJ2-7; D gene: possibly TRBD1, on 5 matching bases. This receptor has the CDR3 CSATPAGRHEQYF. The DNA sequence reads TGCAGTGCTACCCCCGCAGGGCGACACGAGCAGTACTTC.